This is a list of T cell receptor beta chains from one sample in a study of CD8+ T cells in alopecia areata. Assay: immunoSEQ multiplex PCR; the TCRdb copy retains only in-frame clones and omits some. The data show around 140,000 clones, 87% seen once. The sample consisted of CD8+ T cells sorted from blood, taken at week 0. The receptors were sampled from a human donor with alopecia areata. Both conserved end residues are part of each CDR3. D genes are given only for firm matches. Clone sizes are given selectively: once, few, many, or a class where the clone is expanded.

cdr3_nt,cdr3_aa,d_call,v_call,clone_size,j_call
TGTGCCAGCAGCTTAGTCGGGGAGCAGTTCTTC,CASSLVGEQFF,-,TRBV7-9,-,TRBJ2-1
TGTGCCAGCAGCTTCGGGGAGGCTGACAATGAGCAGTTCTTC,CASSFGEADNEQFF,-,TRBV7-3,-,TRBJ2-1
TGCGCCAGCAGCCGGGCCTACAATGAGCAGTTCTTC,CASSRAYNEQFF,-,TRBV4-1,-,TRBJ2-1
TGCGCCAGCAGCCAAGATCTCCCGGAATACGAGCAGTACTTC,CASSQDLPEYEQYF,-,TRBV4-1,once,TRBJ2-7
TGTGCCAGCAGTGAAGGACTCGGACAGCCGGACTACGAGCAGTACTTC,CASSEGLGQPDYEQYF,-,TRBV2,-,TRBJ2-7
TGTGCCAGCACTAGTATGGAAGTATCCGGGGAGCTGTTTTTT,CASTSMEVSGELFF,-,TRBV7-9,once,TRBJ2-2
TGCAGCGTCAGAGACTTGAACACCGGGGAGCTGTTTTTT,CSVRDLNTGELFF,-,TRBV29-1,-,TRBJ2-2
TGTGCCAGCAGTTTGGCCCCGGGACAGCCGCATAATGAGCAGTTCTTC,CASSLAPGQPHNEQFF,TRBD1,TRBV27,once,TRBJ2-1
TGTGCCTGGTACACCGGGGAGCTGTTTTTT,CAWYTGELFF,-,TRBV30,-,TRBJ2-2
TGTGCCAGCAGTCAGCGGGAGGGCCTTTCCTACGAGCAGTACTTC,CASSQREGLSYEQYF,TRBD2,TRBV2,-,TRBJ2-7
TGTGCCAGCAGTGGGGGACCCCCGCGGAGAGATACGCAGTATTTT,CASSGGPPRRDTQYF,-,TRBV25-1,-,TRBJ2-3
TGCAGCGTAAGGGACAGGTACTCCTACGAGCAGTACTTC,CSVRDRYSYEQYF,TRBD1,TRBV29-1,-,TRBJ2-7
TGCAGCGTTGATTTACTGGGTGATGAGCAGTTCTTC,CSVDLLGDEQFF,-,TRBV29-1,once,TRBJ2-1
TGTGCCAGCAGTCCCCGACAGGGAATGAACACTGAAGCTTTCTTT,CASSPRQGMNTEAFF,TRBD1,TRBV6-1,-,TRBJ1-1
TGCGCCAGCAGTGAGCCCTTTCTCGCCCGGGGCTCCTACGAGCAGTACTTC,CASSEPFLARGSYEQYF,-,TRBV10-2,-,TRBJ2-7
TGTGCCAGCAGTACCCCTAGCGGATACGAGCAGTACTTC,CASSTPSGYEQYF,TRBD2,TRBV27,-,TRBJ2-7
TGTGCCACCAGCAGAGATATAGCGGGAGACCGGGAGTTGGAGTATTTT,CATSRDIAGDRELEYF,TRBD2,TRBV15,-,TRBJ2-3
TGTGCCAGCAGCTTACTCTACAATGAGCAGTTCTTC,CASSLLYNEQFF,-,TRBV7-6,few,TRBJ2-1
TGTGCCAGCAGCTTGTGGTTAGCGGGGGGCCCGTCTAGCACAGATACGCAGTATTTT,CASSLWLAGGPSSTDTQYF,TRBD2,TRBV5-4,-,TRBJ2-3
TGTGCCAGCGGACCTACAGGCCTTGTATACAATGAGCAGTTCTTC,CASGPTGLVYNEQFF,-,TRBV27,-,TRBJ2-1
TGCAGCGTTCCGGGCCCCCGCACCTACGAGCAGTACTTC,CSVPGPRTYEQYF,-,TRBV29-1,-,TRBJ2-7
TGTGCCAGCAGCTTGCCGTACAGGGGAGTGGAAAACATTCAGTACTTC,CASSLPYRGVENIQYF,TRBD1,TRBV11-3,-,TRBJ2-4
TGCGCCAGCAGCCGTGGACAGGGGAATCAGCCCCAGCATTTT,CASSRGQGNQPQHF,TRBD1,TRBV4-1,-,TRBJ1-5
TGTGCCAGTAGTATCTCAGATACCACAGATACGCAGTATTTT,CASSISDTTDTQYF,-,TRBV19,-,TRBJ2-3
TGCAGCGTTGAAGATCCGGACAGATACTATGGCTACACCTTC,CSVEDPDRYYGYTF,-,TRBV29-1,-,TRBJ1-2
TGTGCCAGCAGCGACCCGGGACAAGACGAGCAGTACTTC,CASSDPGQDEQYF,-,TRBV7-9,-,TRBJ2-7
TGTGCCAGCAGCGCCAATAGCGGCAATGAGCAGTTCTTC,CASSANSGNEQFF,-,TRBV2,few,TRBJ2-1
TGTGCCAGCAGTGAAGTTTCGGGACAGGGGTCGGATGAGCAGTTCTTC,CASSEVSGQGSDEQFF,TRBD1,TRBV6-1,-,TRBJ2-1
TGTGCCAGCACTTGGGACAGGGACGGGCAGTACTTC,CASTWDRDGQYF,TRBD1,TRBV6-1,-,TRBJ2-7
TGTGCCAGCAGCTTACCGGGGTCCACAGATACGCAGTATTTT,CASSLPGSTDTQYF,-,TRBV7-9,-,TRBJ2-3
TGTGCCAGCAGTGAAAGGTTCGAGCAGTACTTC,CASSERFEQYF,-,TRBV2,-,TRBJ2-7
TGCAGCGTTTACCCAACAGGGTGGGGCACTGAAGCTTTCTTT,CSVYPTGWGTEAFF,-,TRBV29-1,-,TRBJ1-1
TGTGCCAGCAGAAATGGACAGGGTTTCGCAGATACGCAGTATTTT,CASRNGQGFADTQYF,TRBD1,TRBV6-5,-,TRBJ2-3
TGTGCCAGCAGCTGGGACAGGGGGCGAGGATACGAGCAGTACTTC,CASSWDRGRGYEQYF,TRBD1,TRBV7-9,-,TRBJ2-7
TGTGCCAGCAGCTTAAGTTTCAGCAGCGGTTACTACAATGAGCAGTTCTTC,CASSLSFSSGYYNEQFF,-,TRBV7-3,-,TRBJ2-1
TGTGCCACCCGGACTAGCGGGACAAATGAGCAGTTCTTC,CATRTSGTNEQFF,TRBD2,TRBV6-1,-,TRBJ2-1
TGTGCCAGCAGTGATTCTGGGCAGATCTCCTACAATGAGCAGTTCTTC,CASSDSGQISYNEQFF,-,TRBV6-1,-,TRBJ2-1